This T cell receptor beta chain was recorded in a study of cytomegalovirus exposure and HLA in healthy donors (dated by TCRdb to the late 2010s). With respect to the entire study: According to an earlier analysis of a few hundred of the donors, 150 million to 200 million T cells yielded 95 million to 140 million unique TCR beta sequences and less than 300 Gb of sequence data. An early release that covered about 600 HLA-typed donors contained approximately 300 gigabases of sequencing data and around 80 million unique TCR sequences. Of the roughly 400 genotyped donors, roughly 80% were placed in the genetic ancestry cluster associated with self-reported Caucasian donors. The aim of the study was to test whether cataloging public T cell receptors could identify signatures of past pathogen exposure. The T cell repertoires of around 730 subjects were profiled by immunosequencing and related to cytomegalovirus serostatus. Besides the first cohort of approximately 710 subjects, a separate validation cohort made up of over 100 different subjects was used. To predict cytomegalovirus infection status, the study brought together high-throughput TCR immunosequencing, statistical association of individual TCRs with disease status, and machine learning. A later analysis re-analyzed previously published TCR beta repertoires from about 730 donors and added high-resolution HLA genotyping to study TCR occurrence patterns. Rather than drawing on any new phenotypic data, the later analysis identified candidate immune exposures from TCR beta sequences and the way those sequences occurred across donors. To decide whether each TCR beta V gene segment behaved as functional or pseudogenic, an earlier analysis of nearly 600 of the donors relied on high-throughput TCR beta sequencing. Donor age, sex, ethnicity and CMV serostatus were compiled alongside the repertoire data. A later genetic analysis took genome-wide SNP genotypes for about 55% of the 666 donors and used that subset as a discovery cohort. Every discovery cohort repertoire had been produced on one sequencing platform. Class I and class II HLA loci were covered by the typing at four-digit resolution. Typing coverage differed by locus: A, B, C, DRB1 and DQB1 were typed in roughly 620-630 donors, DQA1 in 522, DPA1 in some 610, and DPB1 in approximately 450. Roughly 5 DR-DQ haplotypes were handled as single units for association and clustering because linkage in the cohort was strong. Across around 400 genotyped donors of the cohort, an average of about 250,000 unique TCR beta nucleotide sequences per donor were sequenced, and 15% to 20% of those sequences were non-productive.

The cohort consisted of 666 healthy bone marrow donors. At the time of sampling, all cohort members were nominally healthy, though unrecorded immune exposures were likely present. The donor tested CMV seropositive, placing the donor among the approximately 310 seropositive members of the cohort. A peripheral blood sample was collected from each donor, and TCR beta sequencing was performed on peripheral blood mononuclear cells. The Qiagen DNeasy Blood Extraction Kit was used to extract genomic DNA from the blood cell samples. V sheds 4 bases and J sheds 6 bases, leaving 7 bases between their ends. The germline V gene (reference sequence) provides CDR1 SGHAT and CDR2 FQDESV. From its cysteine to its phenylalanine, the CDR3 spans 11 amino acids. Here the CDR3 DNA is all that survives: 33 bases in frame from base 1. The investigation overall reported the following: A later analysis reported that several top co-occurrence clusters appeared linked to parvovirus B19, influenza, CMV and Epstein-Barr virus. Cytomegalovirus status was reported to be diagnosed by the classifier with high specificity and sensitivity in both the original and validation cohorts. Because HLA typing was missing for some donors at each locus, association tests included only the typed subset. According to a later analysis, most CMV-associated TCR beta chains appeared to be HLA-restricted, and the HLA associations seemed to be driven largely by CMV exposure. CMV serostatus was the only immune exposure information available for the cohort. Across donors, most TCR sequences were observed very rarely, whereas some public TCRs were present in many individuals. The study gave a list of 150 to 200 TCR beta chains associated with cytomegalovirus. A further reported finding was that TCR beta sequences accurately predicted the HLA-A and HLA-B alleles for most subjects in the first cohort. Specific HLA alleles were associated with over 15,000 TCR beta sequences at a false discovery rate of 0.05 in a later analysis. Correlated functional status among segregating V segments might reflect linkage disequilibrium, but an unknown experimental factor could not be ruled out. A later genetic analysis reported fewer N-insertions in productive TCRs among donors in an Asian-associated ancestry cluster than the approximately 700-donor mean. The earlier analysis of 450 to 700 of the donors excluded some 15 rarely observed V segments, including chromosome 9 orphons, because counts were too low. The presence/absence analyses assumed that sequencing depth was roughly uniform across donors, and that assumption may not be true. Three of the identified cytomegalovirus-associated TCR beta chains were confirmed in vitro to be specific for cytomegalovirus antigens. The authors suggested that the approach could potentially be generalized to other disease states and immunological phenotypes. Because the 87-base-pair reads could not distinguish some IMGT-functional V segments, including TRBV6-2 and TRBV6-3, those segments were excluded. When HLA alleles, especially DR and DQ, strongly co-occurred, attributing TCR associations to individual alleles was difficult. According to a later analysis, TCR association rates differed among HLA loci, with DRB1 alleles showing the most associated TCRs and HLA-C alleles showing the fewest. A cluster of highly shared sequence variants was judged likely to be a technical artifact of the sequencing pipeline. In a later genetic analysis, a missense DCLRE1C variant was associated with V-gene and J-gene trimming of TCR beta chains, and the association was replicated in an independent cohort. In an earlier analysis of around 500 of the donors, most TCR beta V segments appeared in productive rearrangements about 87% or about 30% of the time, broadly matching IMGT annotations. A later analysis found that HLA-associated TCR beta chains were more clonally expanded and had lower generation probabilities than equally common non-associated chains. In this cohort, only TCR beta chains were sequenced, and detectable features were limited by the absence of alpha or paired-chain data.

The library was produced with the immunoSEQ multiplex PCR assay. For the multiplex PCR, a mixture combining 60 forward primers for TCR Vbeta segments and 13 reverse primers for TCR Jbeta segments was used. Amplification of the CDR3 region of rearranged TCR beta genes was performed with a multiplex PCR assay on genomic DNA. The amplified TCR beta libraries were sequenced on the Illumina HiSeq System as 87-base-pair reads. Processing in the source paper ran as follows. A later analysis tallied roughly 80 million unique TCR beta chains across the 550 to 850 repertoires, and some 10 million of those chains were shared by two or more donors. To remove PCR and sequencing errors, raw reads were error-corrected and collapsed into unique sequences using a nearest-neighbor algorithm that merged closely related sequences. To assign V, D and J gene segments, CDR3 sequences were aligned to IMGT reference sequences. Each retained sequence needed at least a six-nucleotide match to both a V gene segment and a J gene segment. A rearrangement counted as productive if the CDR3 had no stop codons and remained in frame with V and J, and every other rearrangement counted as non-productive. CDR3 was defined by IMGT convention, running from the second conserved V-encoded cysteine to the conserved J-encoded phenylalanine. Sequences without an unambiguous match to a single V gene segment were excluded from the earlier analysis of several hundred of the donors. In an earlier analysis of around 600 of the donors, V segments were called functional above 56.7% productive rearrangements and were called segregating when the between-donor standard deviation exceeded 5%. To diagnose cytomegalovirus status from the catalog of TCR beta chain sequences, a statistical classification framework was built. V and J gene assignment, in a later analysis, came from comparing TCR nucleotide sequences with IMGT/GENE-DB human TR gene sequences. A later analysis assigned CDR3 sequences and most-parsimonious VDJ recombination scenarios with the TCRdist pipeline. In a later analysis, each TCR beta chain was defined by its CDR3 amino acid sequence together with its V-gene family, and reads lacking a unique V-gene family were excluded. To address suspected cross-contamination and a sequencing artifact, a later analysis removed around 590 highly shared, low-generation-probability nucleotide sequences. A later analysis calculated a clonal expansion index for each public chain from normalized within-repertoire ranks of inferred template counts. Generation probabilities in a later analysis came from a VDJ recombination model fitted to out-of-frame rearrangements, and those results were checked against IGoR. A later analysis scored TCR-TCR, TCR-HLA and TCR-CMV co-occurrence with hypergeometric tests, applying a repertoire-size bias correction to TCR pairs. To estimate false discovery rates, a later analysis permuted the HLA or CMV assignments 20 times. In a later analysis, co-occurring TCRs were grouped with DBSCAN, and TCRdist sequence similarity was added when clustering was performed within HLA-allele-positive subsets. Co-occurrence clustering excluded repertoires with fewer than 30,000 or more than 120,000 public chains, plus five with anomalous nucleotide sharing. Not all clones reach the TCRdb copy of this immuneACCESS table, which keeps in-frame sequences only. Checked studies attribute under half of the gap to unresolved V genes and leave the rest unexplained. That table gives V, J and clone size, and the DNA gave D and trimming. For this sample there are around 100,000 clones; approximately 80% appear just once. The ten largest make up roughly 3.9% of the sample.

About this clone itself: Its binding antigen is unknown. One base away there is no much larger clone; base qualities are not given.

The sample comprised PBMCs. This TCR came from a woman aged 35 to 49 in good health and CMV-seropositive. This chain is built from TRBV11-1 and TRBJ2-7; the D gene cannot be resolved reliably. The DNA sequence follows: TGTGCCAGCAGCTCAGGAATCGAGCAGTACTTC. Translated, it reads CASSSGIEQYF.